Shown below are 20 T cell receptor beta chains from a single sample sequenced in a study of cytotoxic CD8 clonotypes in ibrutinib-treated CLL. Measured with immunoSEQ multiplex PCR; TCRdb has only the in-frame clones, and not every one. The sample consists of around 70,000 clones, approximately 90% of them appearing once. The specimen was PBMCs, collected after 12 months of ibrutinib treatment. These receptors were obtained from a human donor with chronic lymphocytic leukemia.

This chain uses TRBV7-9 with TRBJ1-1; D not resolved. The V and J ends lost 3 bases and 4 bases respectively, with 9 bases between them. The CDR3 spans 13 residues. Germline assignment: CDR1 SEHNR and CDR2 FQNEAQ (reference sequence). The CDR3 sequence: CASSFVVGTEAFF. The CDR3 DNA follows: TGTGCCAGCAGCTTCGTCGTCGGCACTGAAGCTTTCTTT.

The chain links TRBV7-3 to TRBJ2-3; TRBD2 aligns across 8 bases. CDR3 length: 15 amino acids. The junction had 8 bases not matched to a gene; V was cut back by 4 bases and J by 5 bases. In germline, CDR1 is SGHTA, CDR2 FQGTGA. Here the CDR3 DNA reads TGTGCCAGCAGCTCAGTAGCGGGGTCAGGAGATACGCAGTATTTT. Protein: CASSSVAGSGDTQYF.

J is TRBJ1-5 and V is TRBV28; D is unresolved. The CDR3 spans 15 residues. The V and J ends lost 4 bases and 6 bases respectively, with 16 bases between them. Germline loops: CDR1 MDHEN, CDR2 SYDVKM. The CDR3 region is CASSYPANGIQPQHF. As DNA, the CDR3 is TGTGCCAGCAGTTACCCCGCCAACGGTATTCAGCCCCAGCATTTT. The full variable domain, rest sourced from reference TRBV28 and TRBJ1-5, is DVKVTQSSRYLVKRTGEKVFLECVQDMDHENMFWYRQDPGLGLRLIYFSYDVKMKEKGDIPEGYSVSREKKERFSLILESASTNQTSMYLCASSYPANGIQPQHFGDGTRLSIL.

The chain couples TRBV30 to TRBJ1-3, with D perhaps matching TRBD1 (6 bases). Trimming shortened V by 3 bases and J by 3 bases, and 12 bases separated the two germline ends. The CDR3 has 14 residues. Germline CDR1 GTSNPN, CDR2 SVGIG (reference sequence). CDR3 protein: CAWSSTGNGNTIYF. The CDR3, as DNA: TGTGCCTGGAGCTCCACAGGGAATGGAAACACCATATATTTT.

This chain connects TRBV5-6 to TRBJ2-1; TRBD2 matches at 10 bases. CDR3 length: 16 amino acids. Germline V CDR1 and CDR2: SGHDT, YYEEEE. J was trimmed by 7 bases and V by 3 bases; bases with no gene match: 10. The CDR3 spells CASSSKRLAGYNEQFF. In DNA, the CDR3 is TGTGCCAGCAGCTCCAAAAGACTAGCGGGTTATAATGAGCAGTTCTTC.

There are a few counts of this clone. CDR3 DNA sequence: TGTGCCAGCAGCGACCCGACAGACTCTGGAAACACCATATATTTT. Translating it yields CASSDPTDSGNTIYF. This rearrangement joins TRBV2 to TRBJ1-3; D may be TRBD1 (5 bases). The germline V gene has CDR1 SNHLY and CDR2 FYNNEI. Trimming took 6 bases from V and 0 from J, leaving 12 bases between them. The CDR3 consists of 15 residues.

This chain links TRBV27 with TRBJ1-2, with D unclear. The V end lost 4 bases, the J end lost 3 bases, and 15 bases lay between the germline ends. The CDR3 loop spans 15 amino acids. The germline V gene has CDR1 MNHEY and CDR2 SMNVEV (reference sequence). The CDR3 sequence is CASSYRPSHDYGYTF. The CDR3, as DNA: TGTGCCAGCAGTTATCGACCGTCGCACGACTATGGCTACACCTTC.

The chain's CDR3 is CASSRRLTGGNQPQHF. CDR3 DNA sequence: TGTGCCAGTAGTAGACGACTGACAGGAGGAAATCAGCCCCAGCATTTT. The chain is built from TRBV19 and TRBJ1-5, with D maybe TRBD1 (6 bases). The CDR3 contains 16 residues. Between the trimmed V and J ends, which lost 4 bases and 4 bases, there was a span of 17 bases. Germline V lookup: CDR1 LNHDA, CDR2 SQIVND (reference sequence). The full variable domain, with the rest looked up from reference TRBV19 and TRBJ1-5, is DGGITQSPKYLFRKEGQNVTLSCEQNLNHDAMYWYRQDPGQGLRLIYYSQIVNDFQKGDIAEGYSVSREKKESFPLTVTSAQKNPTAFYLCASSRRLTGGNQPQHFGDGTRLSIL.

Here the CDR3 reads CASSLLAGVAVETQYF. The CDR3 DNA reads TGTGCCAGCAGCTTATTAGCGGGAGTGGCTGTGGAGACCCAGTACTTC. This chain joins TRBV7-9 and TRBJ2-5; 9 nucleotides match TRBD2. The CDR3 has 16 amino acids. The trim removed 2 bases at V and 5 bases at J, leaving 9 bases unmatched. The V gene's germline CDR1 is SEHNR and CDR2 FQNEAQ (reference sequence).

The rearrangement links TRBV7-3 to TRBJ2-2; D not resolved. V was cut by 5 bases and J by 5 bases, with 15 bases left in between. Per the germline V gene, CDR1 is SGHTA and CDR2 is FQGTGA. CDR3 size: 15 residues. This CDR3 is CASSGVGVGTGELFF. The CDR3 DNA reads TGTGCCAGCAGCGGAGTTGGAGTGGGGACCGGGGAGCTGTTTTTT.

J is TRBJ2-5 and V is TRBV5-1; 7 bases map to TRBD1. Germline V gene data show CDR1 as SGHRS and CDR2 as YFSETQ. The J segment lost 5 bases and the V segment lost 5 bases, leaving 9 bases of the junction unmatched. The CDR3 sequence is 14 residues long. The CDR3 DNA is TGCGCCAGCAGTCTTAGGGGGCGTGGGGAGACCCAGTACTTC. Encoded protein: CASSLRGRGETQYF.

The chain is built from TRBV27 and TRBJ1-1; D may be TRBD1 (5 bases). CDR3 length equals 12 residues. Germline V gene lookup returns CDR1 MNHEY and CDR2 SMNVEV (reference sequence). Trimming left V 8 bases short and J 6 bases short, with 13 bases between. The CDR3 region has the DNA TGTGCCAGCGGCCTATGGGGGTCTGAAGCTTTCTTT. Translation: CASGLWGSEAFF.

This clone was detected only once. V is TRBV6-1 and J is TRBJ1-4, with D perhaps matching TRBD1 (5 bases). This CDR3 comprises 17 residues. Germline V gene lookup returns CDR1 MNHNS and CDR2 SASEGT. V lost 4 bases and J 0 bases, leaving 15 bases between the germline ends. CDR3 loop: CASSVRDPIPTNEKLFF. CDR3 sequence (DNA): TGTGCCAGCAGTGTCCGGGACCCTATCCCAACTAATGAAAAACTGTTTTTT.

The genes are TRBV27 and TRBJ2-7; 14 nucleotides align to TRBD2. V lost 6 bases and J lost 6; bases outside the gene matches: 7. Germline loops: CDR1 MNHEY, CDR2 SMNVEV (reference sequence). This CDR3 region has 15 residues. The CDR3 region is CASRVSGLAGVEQYF. The CDR3 DNA sequence: TGTGCCAGCAGAGTTTCGGGACTAGCGGGAGTCGAGCAGTACTTC.

This chain connects TRBV4-3 to TRBJ1-2; 7 nucleotides align to TRBD1. CDR3 length: 17 amino acids. J was trimmed by 4 bases and V by 1 base; bases with no gene match: 12. CDR1 and CDR2 (germline): LGHNA, YSLEER. The CDR3 coding sequence is TGCGCCAGCAGCCAAGGGGTGACAGGGAACGCTGTCTATGGCTACACCTTC. Translation: CASSQGVTGNAVYGYTF.

V gene TRBV6-5 combines with J gene TRBJ2-7; 7 nucleotides agree with TRBD1. CDR3 length: 14 amino acids. Looked up from germline, CDR1 is MNHEY and CDR2 is SVGAGI. With V trimmed by 5 bases and J by 1 base, 5 bases remained unmatched. CDR3 bases: TGTGCCAGCAGTGAACGGGACAGATCCTACGAGCAGTACTTC. Translating gives CASSERDRSYEQYF.

The CDR3 nucleotides are TGTGCCAGCAGTTTGGGGGCCAAAAACATTCAGTACTTC. Translation: CASSLGAKNIQYF. The rearrangement joins TRBV6-5 to TRBJ2-4; no clear D gene. CDR1 is MNHEY and CDR2 is SVGAGI in the germline V gene. V was shortened by 4 bases and J by 1 base, with 5 bases between the two germline ends. This CDR3 spans 13 amino acids.

This chain uses TRBV18 with TRBJ2-7; no clear D. CDR3 length: 11 residues. The germline V gene encodes CDR1 KGHSH and CDR2 LQKENI. The germline V and J ends were trimmed by 6 bases and 4 bases, with 7 bases remaining between them. CDR3 in DNA: TGTGCCAGCTCCTCCGGGTACGAGCAGTACTTC. This sequence encodes CASSSGYEQYF.

The gene calls are TRBV4-3 and TRBJ1-1; 8 bases line up with TRBD1. CDR1 and CDR2 from the germline V gene are LGHNA and YSLEER. J was trimmed by 4 bases and V by 3 bases; bases with no gene match: 4. The CDR3 runs 14 residues. CDR3: CASSQDRDGTEAFF. The CDR3 region has the DNA TGCGCCAGCAGCCAGGACAGGGATGGCACTGAAGCTTTCTTT.

This chain uses TRBV6-1 with TRBJ2-1; D remains unclear. V was shortened by 6 bases and J by 4 bases, with 16 bases between the two germline ends. CDR1 and CDR2 from the germline V gene are MNHNS and SASEGT. This CDR3 region has 15 residues. CDR3 region: CASRYLTTGYNEQFF. In DNA form, the CDR3 reads TGTGCCAGCAGATATTTGACGACGGGTTACAATGAGCAGTTCTTC.